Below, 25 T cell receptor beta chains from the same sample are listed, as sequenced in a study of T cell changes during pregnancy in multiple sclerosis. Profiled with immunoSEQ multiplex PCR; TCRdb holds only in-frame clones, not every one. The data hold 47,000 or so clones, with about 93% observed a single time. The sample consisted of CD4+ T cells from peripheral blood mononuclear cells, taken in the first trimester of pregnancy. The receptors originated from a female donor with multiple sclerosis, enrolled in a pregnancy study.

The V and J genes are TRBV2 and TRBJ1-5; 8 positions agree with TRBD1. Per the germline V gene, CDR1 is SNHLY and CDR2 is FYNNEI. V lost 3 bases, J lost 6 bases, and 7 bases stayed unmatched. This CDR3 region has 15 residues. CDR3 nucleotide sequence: TGTGCCAGCAGTGATCGGGGCGGGACAGGTCAGCCCCAGCATTTT. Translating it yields CASSDRGGTGQPQHF.

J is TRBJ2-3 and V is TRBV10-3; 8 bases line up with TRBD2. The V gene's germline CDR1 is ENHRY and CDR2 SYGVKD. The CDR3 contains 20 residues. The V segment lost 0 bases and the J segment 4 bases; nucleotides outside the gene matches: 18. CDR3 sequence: CAISESVGLSGGLPPDTQYF. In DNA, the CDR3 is TGTGCCATCAGTGAGTCGGTTGGTCTCTCGGGGGGGCTTCCCCCAGATACGCAGTATTTT.

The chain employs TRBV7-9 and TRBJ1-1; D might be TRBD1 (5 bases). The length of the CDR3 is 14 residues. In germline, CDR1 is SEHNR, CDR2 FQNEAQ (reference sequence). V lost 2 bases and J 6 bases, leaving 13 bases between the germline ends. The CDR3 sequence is CASSLSGRMAEAFF. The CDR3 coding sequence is TGTGCCAGCAGCTTATCAGGGCGCATGGCTGAAGCTTTCTTT.

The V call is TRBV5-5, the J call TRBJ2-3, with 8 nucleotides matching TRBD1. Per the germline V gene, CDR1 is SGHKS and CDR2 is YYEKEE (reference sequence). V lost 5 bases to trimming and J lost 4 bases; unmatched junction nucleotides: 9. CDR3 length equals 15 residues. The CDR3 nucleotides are TGTGCCAGCAGTTTTGCCGGACAGGGAGCAGATACGCAGTATTTT. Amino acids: CASSFAGQGADTQYF. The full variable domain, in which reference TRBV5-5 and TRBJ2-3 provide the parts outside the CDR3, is DAGVTQSPTHLIKTRGQQVTLRCSPISGHKSVSWYQQVLGQGPQFIFQYYEKEERGRGNFPDRFSARQFPNYSSELNVNALLLGDSALYLCASSFAGQGADTQYFGPGTRLTVL.

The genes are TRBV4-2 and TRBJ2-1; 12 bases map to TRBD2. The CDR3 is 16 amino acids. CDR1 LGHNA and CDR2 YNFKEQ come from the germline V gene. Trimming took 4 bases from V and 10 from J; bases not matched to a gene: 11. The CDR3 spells CASSPGLAGAQLEQFF. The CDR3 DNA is TGTGCCAGCAGCCCGGGACTAGCGGGCGCCCAATTGGAGCAGTTCTTC.

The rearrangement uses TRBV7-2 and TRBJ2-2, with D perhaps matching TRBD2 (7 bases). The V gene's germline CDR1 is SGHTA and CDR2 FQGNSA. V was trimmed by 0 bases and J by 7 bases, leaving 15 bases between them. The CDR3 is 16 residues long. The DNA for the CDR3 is TGTGCCAGCAGCTTAGCGCGGGGGACAAGTGGCGGGGAGCTGTTTTTT. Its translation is CASSLARGTSGGELFF.

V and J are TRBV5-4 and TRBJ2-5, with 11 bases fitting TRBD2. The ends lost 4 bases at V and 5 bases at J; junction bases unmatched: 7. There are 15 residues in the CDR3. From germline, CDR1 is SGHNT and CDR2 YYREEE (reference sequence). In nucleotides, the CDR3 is TGTGCCAGCAGCACACCGGGACTAGCGGAGGAGACCCAGTACTTC. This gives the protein CASSTPGLAEETQYF. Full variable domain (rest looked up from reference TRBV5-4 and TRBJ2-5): ETGVTQSPTHLIKTRGQQVTLRCSSQSGHNTVSWYQQALGQGPQFIFQYYREEENGRGNFPPRFSGLQFPNYSSELNVNALELDDSALYLCASSTPGLAEETQYFGPGTRLLVL.

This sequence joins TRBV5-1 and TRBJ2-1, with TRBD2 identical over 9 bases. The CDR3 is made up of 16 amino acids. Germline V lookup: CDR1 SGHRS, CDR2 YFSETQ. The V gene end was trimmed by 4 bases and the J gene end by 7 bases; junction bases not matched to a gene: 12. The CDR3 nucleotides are TGCGCCAGCAGCCCCCTGGGGCGGGGGGGCGGAAATGAGCAGTTCTTC. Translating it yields CASSPLGRGGGNEQFF.

In DNA form, the CDR3 reads TGTGCCTGGGCTACAGGGGGCAGCGCCAACACTGAAGCTTTCTTT. As protein: CAWATGGSANTEAFF. The V gene is TRBV30, the J gene TRBJ1-1; 9 bases map to TRBD1. The CDR3 totals 15 residues. Per the germline V gene, CDR1 is GTSNPN and CDR2 is SVGIG (reference sequence). With 5 bases clipped from V and 2 bases from J, the junction kept 9 bases outside the gene matches.

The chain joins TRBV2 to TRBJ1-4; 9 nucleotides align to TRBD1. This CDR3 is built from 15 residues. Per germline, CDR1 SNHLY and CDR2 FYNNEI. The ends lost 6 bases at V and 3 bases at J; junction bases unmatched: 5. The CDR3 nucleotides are TGTGCCAGCAGAATGAGGACAGGGGCTAATGAAAAACTGTTTTTT. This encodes CASRMRTGANEKLFF. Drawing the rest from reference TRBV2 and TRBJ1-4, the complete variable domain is EPEVTQTPSHQVTQMGQEVILRCVPISNHLYFYWYRQILGQKVEFLVSFYNNEISEKSEIFDDQFSVERPDGSNFTLKIRSTKLEDSAMYFCASRMRTGANEKLFFGSGTQLSVL.

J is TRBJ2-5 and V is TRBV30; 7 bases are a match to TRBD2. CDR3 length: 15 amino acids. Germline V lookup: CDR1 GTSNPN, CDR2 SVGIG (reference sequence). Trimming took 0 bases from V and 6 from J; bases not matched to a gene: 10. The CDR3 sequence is CAWSVLGREGKTQYF. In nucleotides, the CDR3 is TGTGCCTGGAGTGTACTAGGCAGGGAGGGGAAGACCCAGTACTTC.

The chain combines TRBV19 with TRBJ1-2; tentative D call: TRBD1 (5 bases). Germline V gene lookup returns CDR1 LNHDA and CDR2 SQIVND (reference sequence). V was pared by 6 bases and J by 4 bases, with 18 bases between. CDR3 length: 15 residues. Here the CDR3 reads CASRRRERGSYGYTF. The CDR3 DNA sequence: TGTGCCAGTAGGAGGAGGGAAAGGGGCTCCTATGGCTACACCTTC.

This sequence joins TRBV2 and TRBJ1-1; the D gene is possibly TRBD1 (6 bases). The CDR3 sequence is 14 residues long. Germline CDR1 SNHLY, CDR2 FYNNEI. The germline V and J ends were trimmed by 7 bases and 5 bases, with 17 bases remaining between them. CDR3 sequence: CASTLAGRGTEAFF. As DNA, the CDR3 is TGTGCCAGCACCCTGGCGGGGAGGGGGACTGAAGCTTTCTTT.

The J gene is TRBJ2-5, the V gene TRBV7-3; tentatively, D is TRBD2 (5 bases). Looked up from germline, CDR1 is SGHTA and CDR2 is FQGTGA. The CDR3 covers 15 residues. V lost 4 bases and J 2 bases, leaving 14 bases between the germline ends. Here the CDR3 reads CASSWGSGLQETQYF. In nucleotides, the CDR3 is TGTGCCAGCAGCTGGGGATCGGGGTTGCAAGAGACCCAGTACTTC. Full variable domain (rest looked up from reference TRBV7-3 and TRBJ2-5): GAGVSQTPSNKVTEKGKYVELRCDPISGHTALYWYRQSLGQGPEFLIYFQGTGAADDSGLPNDRFFAVRPEGSVSTLKIQRTERGDSAVYLCASSWGSGLQETQYFGPGTRLLVL.

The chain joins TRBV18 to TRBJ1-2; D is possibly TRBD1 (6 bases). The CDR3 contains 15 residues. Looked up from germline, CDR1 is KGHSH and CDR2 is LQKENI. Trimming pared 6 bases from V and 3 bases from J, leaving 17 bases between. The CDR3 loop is CASSISPGGDYGYTF. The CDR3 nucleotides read TGTGCCAGCTCCATTTCTCCGGGGGGCGACTATGGCTACACCTTC.

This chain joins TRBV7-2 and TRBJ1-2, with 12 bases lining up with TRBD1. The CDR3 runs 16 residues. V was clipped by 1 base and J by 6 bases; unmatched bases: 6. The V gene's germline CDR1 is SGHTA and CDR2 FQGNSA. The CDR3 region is CASSLVRGTGGHGYTF. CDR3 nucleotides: TGTGCCAGCAGCTTAGTCCGGGGGACAGGGGGCCATGGCTACACCTTC.

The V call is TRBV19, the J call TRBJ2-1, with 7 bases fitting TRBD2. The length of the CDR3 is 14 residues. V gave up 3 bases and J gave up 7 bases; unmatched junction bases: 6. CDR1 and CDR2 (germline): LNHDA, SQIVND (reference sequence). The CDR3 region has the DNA TGTGCCAGTAGTATTCGCTTTAGCGGGAATGAGCAGTTCTTC. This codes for CASSIRFSGNEQFF.

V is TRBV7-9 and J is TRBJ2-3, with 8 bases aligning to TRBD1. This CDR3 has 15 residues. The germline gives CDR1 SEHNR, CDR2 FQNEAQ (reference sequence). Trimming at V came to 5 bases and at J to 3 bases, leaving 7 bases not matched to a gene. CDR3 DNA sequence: TGTGCCAGCAGCACGAAGACAGGGGTGACAGATACGCAGTATTTT. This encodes CASSTKTGVTDTQYF.

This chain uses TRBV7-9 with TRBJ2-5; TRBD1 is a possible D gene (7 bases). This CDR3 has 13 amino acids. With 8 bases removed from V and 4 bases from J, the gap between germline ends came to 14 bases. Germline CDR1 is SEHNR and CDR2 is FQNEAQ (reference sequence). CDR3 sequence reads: CASLQGRGETQYF. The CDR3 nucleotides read TGTGCCAGCCTACAGGGGCGGGGAGAGACCCAGTACTTC. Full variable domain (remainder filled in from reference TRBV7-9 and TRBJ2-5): DTGVSQNPRHKITKRGQNVTFRCDPISEHNRLYWYRQTLGQGPEFLTYFQNEAQLEKSRLLSDRFSAERPKGSFSTLEIQRTEQGDSAMYLCASLQGRGETQYFGPGTRLLVL.

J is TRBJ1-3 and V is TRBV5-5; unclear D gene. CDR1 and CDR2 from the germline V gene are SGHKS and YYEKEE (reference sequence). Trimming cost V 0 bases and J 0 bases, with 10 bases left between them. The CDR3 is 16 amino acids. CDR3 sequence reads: CASSLGASGSGNTIYF. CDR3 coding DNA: TGTGCCAGCAGCTTGGGGGCGAGCGGCTCTGGAAACACCATATATTTT. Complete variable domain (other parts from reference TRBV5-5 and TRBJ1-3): DAGVTQSPTHLIKTRGQQVTLRCSPISGHKSVSWYQQVLGQGPQFIFQYYEKEERGRGNFPDRFSARQFPNYSSELNVNALLLGDSALYLCASSLGASGSGNTIYFGEGSWLTVV.

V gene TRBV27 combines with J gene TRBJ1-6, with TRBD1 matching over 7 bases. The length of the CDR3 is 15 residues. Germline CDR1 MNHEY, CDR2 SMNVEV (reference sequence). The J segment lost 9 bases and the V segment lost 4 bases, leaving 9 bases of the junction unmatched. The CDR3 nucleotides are TGTGCCAGCAGTTCGACGACAGGGACCCGTTCACCCCTCCACTTT. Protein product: CASSSTTGTRSPLHF.

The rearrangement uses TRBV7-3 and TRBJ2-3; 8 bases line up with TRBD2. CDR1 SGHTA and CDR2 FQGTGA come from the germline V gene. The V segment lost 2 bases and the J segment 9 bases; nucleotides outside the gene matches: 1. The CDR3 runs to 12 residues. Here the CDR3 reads CASSLSGGTQYF. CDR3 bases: TGTGCCAGCAGCTTATCGGGGGGGACGCAGTATTTT.

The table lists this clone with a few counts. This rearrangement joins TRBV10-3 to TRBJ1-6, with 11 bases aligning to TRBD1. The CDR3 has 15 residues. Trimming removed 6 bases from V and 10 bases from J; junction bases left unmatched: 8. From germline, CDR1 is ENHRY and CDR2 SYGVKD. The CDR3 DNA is TGTGCCATCAGGCCCGGGACAGGGGGAAACTCACCCCTCCACTTT. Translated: CAIRPGTGGNSPLHF.

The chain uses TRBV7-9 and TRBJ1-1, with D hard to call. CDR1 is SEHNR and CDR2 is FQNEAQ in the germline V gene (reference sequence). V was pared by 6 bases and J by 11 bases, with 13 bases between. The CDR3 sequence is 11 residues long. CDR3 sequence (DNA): TGTGCCAGCAGTTTCGACATGAAGGCTTTCTTT. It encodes CASSFDMKAFF.

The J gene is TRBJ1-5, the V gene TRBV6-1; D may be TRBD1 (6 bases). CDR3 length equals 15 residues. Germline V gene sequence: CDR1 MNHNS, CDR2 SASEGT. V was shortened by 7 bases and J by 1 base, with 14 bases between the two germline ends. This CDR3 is CASKVYRASNQPQHF. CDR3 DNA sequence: TGTGCCAGCAAGGTTTACAGGGCAAGCAATCAGCCCCAGCATTTT.